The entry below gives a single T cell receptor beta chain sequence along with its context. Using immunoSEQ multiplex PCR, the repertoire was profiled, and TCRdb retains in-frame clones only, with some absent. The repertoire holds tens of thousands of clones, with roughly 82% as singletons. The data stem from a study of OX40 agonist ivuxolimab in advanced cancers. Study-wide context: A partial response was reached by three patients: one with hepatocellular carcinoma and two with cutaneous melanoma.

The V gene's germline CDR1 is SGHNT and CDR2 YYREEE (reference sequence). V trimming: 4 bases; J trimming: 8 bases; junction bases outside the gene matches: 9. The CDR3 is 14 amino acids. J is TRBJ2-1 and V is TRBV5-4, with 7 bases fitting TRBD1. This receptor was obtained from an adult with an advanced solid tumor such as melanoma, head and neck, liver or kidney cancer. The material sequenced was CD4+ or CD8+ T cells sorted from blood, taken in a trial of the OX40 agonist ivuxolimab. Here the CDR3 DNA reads TGTGCCAGCAGCGGCCGGGACAGCAGCGATGAGCAGTTCTTC. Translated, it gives CASSGRDSSDEQFF.